This is a list of T cell receptor beta chains from one sample in a study of blood T cell repertoires in COVID-19. Some clones are missing from TCRdb's copy, which holds only in-frame ones; the method was immunoSEQ multiplex PCR. The sample lists about 240,000 clones, approximately 83% seen once, with approximately 10% in the top ten. Specimen: peripheral blood. These receptors all stem from an elderly woman with acute or convalescent COVID-19. Each CDR3 is given with its conserved first and last residue. Each record gives: CDR3 DNA, CDR3 protein, J gene, V gene, clone size, D gene. The D gene is left open where the match is weak. Rows give clone size only sometimes, using once, few, many, or a class for an expanded clone.

cdr3_nt: TGTGCCAGCTCACCACAGGGGGCCGAGGGCACTGAAGCTTTCTTT
cdr3_aa: CASSPQGAEGTEAFF
j_call: TRBJ1-1
v_call: TRBV18
clone_size: NA
d_call: TRBD1

cdr3_nt: TGTGCCTGGAGCGGGGGCTCTGGGGCCAACGTCCTGACTTTC
cdr3_aa: CAWSGGSGANVLTF
j_call: TRBJ2-6
v_call: TRBV30
clone_size: NA
d_call: NA

cdr3_nt: TGTGCCAGCAGCCCCTGGGGGGAGGGCGGAAGCACTGAAGCTTTCTTT
cdr3_aa: CASSPWGEGGSTEAFF
j_call: TRBJ1-1
v_call: TRBV7-9
clone_size: NA
d_call: NA

cdr3_nt: TGTGCCAGCTCACCCCAGACAGGGGTCTCCTACAATGAGCAGTTCTTC
cdr3_aa: CASSPQTGVSYNEQFF
j_call: TRBJ2-1
v_call: TRBV18
clone_size: NA
d_call: TRBD1

cdr3_nt: TGTGCCAGCAGCTCACAGGGGGACTCGGGGTCACCCCTCCACTTT
cdr3_aa: CASSSQGDSGSPLHF
j_call: TRBJ1-6
v_call: TRBV7-6
clone_size: few
d_call: TRBD1

cdr3_nt: TGTGCCAGCAGCGCGGGACCGATCTACGAGCAGTACTTC
cdr3_aa: CASSAGPIYEQYF
j_call: TRBJ2-7
v_call: TRBV7-2
clone_size: NA
d_call: NA

cdr3_nt: TGTGCCACCAGTGAAGGGGCTATGAACACTGAAGCTTTCTTT
cdr3_aa: CATSEGAMNTEAFF
j_call: TRBJ1-1
v_call: TRBV24-1
clone_size: NA
d_call: NA

cdr3_nt: TGCGCCAGCAGTGACCCGGGACAGGGCAATGAGCAGTTCTTC
cdr3_aa: CASSDPGQGNEQFF
j_call: TRBJ2-1
v_call: TRBV10-1
clone_size: NA
d_call: TRBD1

cdr3_nt: TGTGCCAGCAGCCAATCCGCGGGGCCTGAAGCTTTCTTT
cdr3_aa: CASSQSAGPEAFF
j_call: TRBJ1-1
v_call: TRBV3-1/TRBV3-2
clone_size: few
d_call: NA

cdr3_nt: TGTGCCAGCAGCGGTGCGGGGGGGAAGGAGACCCAGTACTTC
cdr3_aa: CASSGAGGKETQYF
j_call: TRBJ2-5
v_call: TRBV7-8
clone_size: NA
d_call: TRBD2

cdr3_nt: TGTGCCAGCAGCTACCCCGGGGGGGGCCGAGAGACCCAGTACTTC
cdr3_aa: CASSYPGGGRETQYF
j_call: TRBJ2-5
v_call: TRBV7-8
clone_size: NA
d_call: TRBD2

cdr3_nt: TGTGCCAGCAGCTTGGAAGGGGGCGCCAGTTACGAGCAGTACTTC
cdr3_aa: CASSLEGGASYEQYF
j_call: TRBJ2-7
v_call: TRBV5-6
clone_size: NA
d_call: TRBD1

cdr3_nt: TGTGCCAGCAGTGGGCTTATGAACACCGGGGAGCTGTTTTTT
cdr3_aa: CASSGLMNTGELFF
j_call: TRBJ2-2
v_call: TRBV2
clone_size: NA
d_call: NA

cdr3_nt: TGTGCCAGCAGCCTGACAGCCGAAGTCTACGAGCAGTACTTC
cdr3_aa: CASSLTAEVYEQYF
j_call: TRBJ2-7
v_call: TRBV7-2
clone_size: NA
d_call: NA

cdr3_nt: TGTGCCGGATCAATGACAGCTAACCAGCCCCAGCATTTT
cdr3_aa: CAGSMTANQPQHF
j_call: TRBJ1-5
v_call: TRBV28
clone_size: NA
d_call: NA